Below are 26 T cell receptor beta chains sequenced from a single sample in a study of CD8+ T cells in alopecia areata. Once RNA had been extracted, it was reverse transcribed into cDNA to act as the sequencing template. Clones were read by immunoSEQ multiplex PCR, and TCRdb kept only the in-frame ones, dropping some. The sample consists of some 180,000 clones, roughly 60% of them appearing once. Source: CD4+ T cells sorted from blood, taken at week 0. Every receptor here comes from a human donor with alopecia areata.

This clone was detected a few times. V gene TRBV15 combines with J gene TRBJ2-5; no definite D call. The CDR3 runs 16 residues. The V and J ends lost 0 bases and 2 bases respectively, with 13 bases between them. The germline V gene encodes CDR1 LNHNV and CDR2 YYDKDF (reference sequence). The CDR3 region has the DNA TGTGCCACCAGCAGAGATCTTAGAATCTTGCAAGAGACCCAGTACTTC. As protein: CATSRDLRILQETQYF.

This chain uses TRBV2 with TRBJ2-7; 7 bases align to TRBD1. V lost 4 bases and J lost 5; bases outside the gene matches: 8. The CDR3 length is 14 residues. Looked up from germline, CDR1 is SNHLY and CDR2 is FYNNEI. The CDR3 DNA is TGTGCCAGCAGTGGACTCTGGCAGGGGGACGAGCAGTACTTC. Translation gives CASSGLWQGDEQYF.

This clone was detected a few times. CDR3 sequence (DNA): TGCAGCGTTGAATTTGCTGTGGCAGATACGCAGTATTTT. It encodes CSVEFAVADTQYF. This chain uses TRBV29-1 with TRBJ2-3, with unresolved D. V was shortened by 2 bases and J by 4 bases, with 10 bases between the two germline ends. The CDR3 is made up of 13 amino acids. CDR1 and CDR2 from the germline V gene are SQVTM and ANQGSEA.

The gene calls are TRBV11-3 and TRBJ2-5; no definite D call. V was trimmed by 1 base and J by 2 bases, leaving 11 bases between them. Germline loops: CDR1 SGHNT, CDR2 YENEEA. The CDR3 is 15 residues long. CDR3 sequence (DNA): TGTGCCAGCAGCTTAGGCAGGCGTGTGCAAGAGACCCAGTACTTC. It codes for CASSLGRRVQETQYF. The full variable domain, completed using reference TRBV11-3 and TRBJ2-5, is EAGVVQSPRYKIIEKKQPVAFWCNPISGHNTLYWYLQNLGQGPELLIRYENEEAVDDSQLPKDRFSAERLKGVDSTLKIQPAELGDSAVYLCASSLGRRVQETQYFGPGTRLLVL.

The chain couples TRBV20-1 to TRBJ1-1, with D possibly TRBD1 on 6 matching bases. Germline lookup yields CDR1 DFQATT and CDR2 SNEGSKA (reference sequence). The CDR3 runs 11 residues. The V and J ends lost 5 bases and 4 bases respectively, with 8 bases between them. The chain's CDR3 is CSAQGPTEAFF. CDR3 coding DNA: TGCAGTGCTCAGGGGCCCACTGAAGCTTTCTTT.

This chain joins TRBV5-6 and TRBJ2-5, with a tentative D call TRBD1 (5 bases). This CDR3 has 15 amino acids. V lost 0 bases and J 2 bases, leaving 11 bases between the germline ends. Per germline, CDR1 SGHDT and CDR2 YYEEEE. For the CDR3, the DNA is TGTGCCAGCAGCTTGGTTGGGCAGGGACAAGAGACCCAGTACTTC. It specifies CASSLVGQGQETQYF.

CDR3 loop: CASSLPTGTGSTDTQYF. The CDR3 DNA reads TGTGCCAGCAGCCTACCGACCGGGACAGGGAGCACAGATACGCAGTATTTT. The chain couples TRBV5-6 to TRBJ2-3; 9 positions agree with TRBD1. This CDR3 contains 17 residues. The germline CDR1 and CDR2 sequences are SGHDT and YYEEEE. With 4 bases clipped from V and 0 bases from J, the junction kept 9 bases outside the gene matches.

V gene TRBV9 combines with J gene TRBJ2-5, with D perhaps matching TRBD1 or TRBD2 (5 bases each). Trimming took off 2 bases at V and 5 bases at J, with 13 bases between the two ends. Germline lookup yields CDR1 SGDLS and CDR2 YYNGEE. The CDR3 is 14 amino acids. The CDR3 coding sequence is TGTGCCAGCAGCGTTGGGACCGCCAGCGAGACCCAGTACTTC. It encodes CASSVGTASETQYF.

This rearrangement joins TRBV23-1 to TRBJ1-2, with TRBD1 as a possible D gene (5 bases). Being an ORF, TRBV23-1 has a function that is uncertain. The germline V and J ends were trimmed by 0 bases and 8 bases, with 7 bases remaining between them. CDR3 length: 12 amino acids. In DNA form, the CDR3 reads TGCGCCAGCAGTCAATCGGAGGGGGGCTACACCTTC. This translates into CASSQSEGGYTF.

V usage is TRBV30 and J usage is TRBJ1-2; D is ambiguous. This CDR3 has 13 amino acids. Germline-derived CDR1 and CDR2 are GTSNPN and SVGIG (reference sequence). The ends were cut back, 2 bases at V and 9 bases at J, with 16 bases in the middle. CDR3 sequence reads: CAWSLERRRSYTF. Written as DNA, the CDR3 is TGTGCCTGGAGTTTGGAGCGGAGACGCAGCTACACCTTC.

The J gene is TRBJ1-1, the V gene TRBV29-1, with D uncertain. The CDR3 sequence is 13 residues long. V lost 4 bases to trimming and J lost 1 base, with 10 bases between them. Germline CDR1 reads SQVTM; CDR2 reads ANQGSEA. In nucleotides, the CDR3 is TGCAGCGTTGTACCACTTTCGAACACTGAAGCTTTCTTT. It is translated as CSVVPLSNTEAFF.

The V and J genes are TRBV14 and TRBJ1-1; no clear D. Trimming cost V 4 bases and J 6 bases, with 15 bases left between them. This CDR3 contains 14 residues. CDR1 is SGHDN, CDR2 FVKESK, per germline. The CDR3 DNA is TGTGCCAGCAGCCGAAAGTCGGGTGGGGCTGAAGCTTTCTTT. Translated, it gives CASSRKSGGAEAFF.

The chain employs TRBV29-1 and TRBJ2-3, with a tentative D call TRBD2 (6 bases). This CDR3 is built from 12 residues. V was pared by 8 bases and J by 1 base, with 10 bases between. Germline values: CDR1 SQVTM, CDR2 ANQGSEA. The CDR3 spells CSTERGTDTQYF. Written as DNA, the CDR3 is TGCAGCACAGAGCGGGGCACAGATACGCAGTATTTT.

The rearrangement links TRBV15 to TRBJ2-1; 12 positions agree with TRBD2. This CDR3 is 17 amino acids long. Per germline, CDR1 LNHNV and CDR2 YYDKDF (reference sequence). V dropped 0 bases and J dropped 6; count of bases not matched to a gene: 6. For the CDR3, the DNA is TGTGCCACCAGCAGAGATCTAGCGGGGGGGCCAATCAATGAGCAGTTCTTC. Protein product: CATSRDLAGGPINEQFF.

This clone was seen a handful of times. The rearrangement uses TRBV29-1 and TRBJ1-5, with D possibly being TRBD1 (5 bases). This CDR3 region has 14 residues. V lost 5 bases and J lost 0, with 11 bases in between. Germline CDR1 and CDR2: SQVTM and ANQGSEA. The CDR3 DNA reads TGCAGCGTTAAGGAGACAGATAGCAATCAGCCCCAGCATTTT. This gives the protein CSVKETDSNQPQHF.

This clone turned up a few times. The rearrangement uses TRBV5-6 and TRBJ1-1, with unresolved D. Trimming shortened V by 2 bases and J by 4 bases, and 3 bases separated the two germline ends. In germline, CDR1 is SGHDT, CDR2 YYEEEE. There are 11 residues in the CDR3. CDR3 in amino acids: CASSLGTEAFF. The CDR3 region has the DNA TGTGCCAGCAGCTTAGGCACTGAAGCTTTCTTT.

CDR3 in DNA: TGCGCCAGCAGCGATACAGGCAGCTCCTACAATGAGCAGTTCTTC. This sequence encodes CASSDTGSSYNEQFF. The V call is TRBV10-2, the J call TRBJ2-1; a weak D match, TRBD1 (5 bases). Deletions cut 6 bases from V and 0 bases from J, with 12 bases between. CDR3 length: 15 amino acids. Germline assignment: CDR1 WSHSY and CDR2 SAAADI.

The rearrangement joins TRBV27 to TRBJ1-6; TRBD1 agrees at 7 bases. V dropped 7 bases and J dropped 8; count of bases not matched to a gene: 11. The CDR3 loop spans 15 amino acids. Germline loops: CDR1 MNHEY, CDR2 SMNVEV (reference sequence). CDR3 sequence reads: CASNPTGTEYSPLHF. The CDR3 DNA follows: TGTGCCAGCAACCCGACAGGGACAGAATATTCACCCCTCCACTTT.

The chain combines TRBV2 with TRBJ2-1, with D possibly matching TRBD2 (6 bases). This CDR3 region has 15 residues. Trimming took 7 bases from V and 0 from J, leaving 13 bases between them. Germline CDR1 is SNHLY and CDR2 is FYNNEI. The CDR3 is CASKNLATSYNEQFF. The CDR3 DNA reads as TGTGCCAGCAAAAACCTAGCGACCTCCTACAATGAGCAGTTCTTC.

This clone was seen a handful of times. The chain joins TRBV29-1 to TRBJ2-3, with D perhaps TRBD2 (6 bases). The CDR3 runs 15 residues. Between the trimmed V and J ends, which lost 5 bases and 0 bases, there was a span of 15 bases. Germline V gives CDR1 SQVTM, CDR2 ANQGSEA. DNA for the CDR3: TGCAGCGTTAGAGAGGGAGGCTCGAGCACAGATACGCAGTATTTT. Translated, it gives CSVREGGSSTDTQYF.

This chain connects TRBV6-4 to TRBJ1-6, with unresolved D. Germline-derived CDR1 and CDR2 are MRHNA and SNTAGT. V shed 3 bases and J shed 10 bases, with 10 bases lying between them. The CDR3 has 13 amino acids. CDR3: CASSERRESPLHF. In DNA, the CDR3 is TGTGCCAGCAGTGAGCGGCGGGAGTCACCCCTCCACTTT.

Regarding this clone: Its ends do not fully match the called genes, so a read error is possible. V gene TRBV10-3 combines with J gene TRBJ2-7, with a possible D match to TRBD2 (7 bases). Germline V gene sequence: CDR1 ENHRY, CDR2 SYGVKD. This CDR3 comprises 12 residues. The DNA of the CDR3 is TGTGCCACCATAGAACCCGGGGGGCATACTAACTTC. It specifies CATIEPGGHTNF.

The rearrangement joins TRBV6-6 to TRBJ1-5; D is possibly TRBD1 (6 bases). CDR1 is MNHNY, CDR2 SVGAGI, per germline (reference sequence). Trimming left V 6 bases short and J 1 base short, with 13 bases between. This CDR3 is 15 amino acids long. CDR3 region: CASRPRGLSNQPQHF. CDR3 coding DNA: TGTGCCAGCAGGCCCAGGGGATTGAGCAATCAGCCCCAGCATTTT.

This chain uses TRBV25-1 with TRBJ1-2; 12 bases line up with TRBD1. The CDR3 loop spans 15 amino acids. V gave up 6 bases and J gave up 4 bases; unmatched junction bases: 6. CDR1 is MGHDK and CDR2 is SYGVNS in the germline V gene. CDR3 DNA sequence: TGTGCCAGCAGCCCGCGGGGACAGGGGGCCTATGGCTACACCTTC. Its protein product is CASSPRGQGAYGYTF.

The chain couples TRBV20-1 to TRBJ1-1; D ambiguous. This CDR3 has 10 amino acids. Germline V gives CDR1 DFQATT, CDR2 SNEGSKA (reference sequence). Trimming cost V 7 bases and J 4 bases, with 7 bases left between them. The CDR3 loop is CSVRTTEAFF. Here the CDR3 DNA reads TGCAGTGTCAGGACCACTGAAGCTTTCTTT.

CDR3 protein: CSVARVGTGELFF. The CDR3 DNA is TGCAGCGTTGCACGGGTTGGCACCGGGGAGCTGTTTTTT. V usage is TRBV29-1 and J usage is TRBJ2-2, with unresolved D. The CDR3 has 13 residues. Germline values: CDR1 SQVTM, CDR2 ANQGSEA. Trimming shortened V by 4 bases and J by 4 bases, and 10 bases separated the two germline ends.